This T cell receptor beta chain was sequenced during a study of CD4 T cells in relation to SARS-CoV-2 and coronaviruses (TCRdb year 2021). Notes on the research overall: In the ViraFEST assay, PBMCs were grown with antigen for around nine days, and TCR beta CDR3s were then sequenced to identify antigen-specific clonal expansions. An HIV-1 Nef peptide pool or a culture without peptide was used as the negative reference condition. Using patient-derived lymphoblastoid cell lines, the shared crossreactive spike epitopes were mapped to their HLA restriction. At the level of individual TCR clonotypes, the study measured memory CD4+ T cell crossreactivity between SARS-CoV-2 spike protein and common cold coronavirus spike proteins. The Adaptive Biotechnologies TCR-sequencing kit was used to sequence samples from a few pre-COVID donors and the naive versus memory experiments, while other data came from Illumina-based sequencing. A different TCR-beta assay, based on Illumina, was used to sequence expansion assays from other donors in the study. Summary of the overall study and its limitations: No donor contributed both pre-pandemic and post-infection samples, which limited tracing the source of pre-existing responses. Significantly weaker SARS-CoV-2-driven expansion was shown by crossreactive clones than by monoreactive clones, consistent with antigenic imprinting. Since the crossreactivity analysis centred on spike protein, crossreactivity against other viral proteins was not assessed. In approximately 65% of donors, memory CD4+ clonotypes turned up that crossrecognized SARS-CoV-2 and at least one common cold coronavirus spike. The study was limited by small numbers of patients and tested TCRs.

The library was produced with the immunoSEQ multiplex PCR assay. From the authors' description of their analysis: During preprocessing, nonproductive sequences were removed, along with CDR3s that did not begin with C, did not end with F or W, or were shorter than 7 amino acids. Antigen-specific clonotypes were called with the MANAFEST web app, based on expansion relative to reference and other culture wells. A clone was considered positive if significant expansion relative to the reference culture was observed in 2 of 3 replicate wells at an FDR below 0.05. Positive clones also required significant expansion versus all other tandem wells and an odds ratio above 5. CDR3 homology was quantified as pairwise Levenshtein distance, calculated with the stringdist R package after three terminal residues were trimmed from each end. TCRdb took this table from immuneACCESS and kept in-frame rearrangements with V and J called. Such tables lack part of the clones; where checked against another copy, unresolved V genes explain under half of the gap, and the rest is unexplained. For V, J and clone size, that table is used; D and trimming come from the DNA. Within this sample are about 21,000 clones, with about 70% of them counted one time only. The ten largest clonotypes hold about 16% of the sample.

CD4+ T cells from unexposed donors were collected before the COVID-19 pandemic (2011-2018). Following 10 days of culture, the EasySep CD4+ T cell isolation kit was used to isolate CD4+ T cells. As cell numbers permitted, CD4+ T cells from unexposed donors were tested for reactivity to SARS-CoV-2 S and N and to four common cold coronavirus spike pools. Each well received about 2.2 million PBMCs, cultured in IMDM supplemented with approximately 4.5% human AB serum and about 10 IU/ml IL-2. Half of the culture medium was replaced with fresh IL-2-containing medium on days 3 and 7. Triplicate replicate wells were generally used for each peptide culture condition. Leukapheresis product for the unexposed donors was purchased commercially. Ficoll-Paque PLUS gradient centrifugation was used to isolate PBMCs from either whole blood or leukapheresis product. PBMCs were either used fresh in the expansion assay or cryopreserved at -140 degrees C. The QIAamp Micro DNA Kit was used to extract genomic DNA from the CD4+ T cells.

This clone was observed a handful of times. Its antigen is unknown. No per-base quality is available; no much larger clone lies one base away. Between the V and J ends, shortened by 5 bases and 1 base respectively, the junction contains 17 bases. Reading from cysteine to phenylalanine, the CDR3 counts 16 amino acids. The read is trimmed to its CDR3 DNA, 48 bases read in frame from base 1. Sequences MNHEY (CDR1) and SVGEGT (CDR2) are obtained from the germline V gene. Sequenced input: CD4+ T cells from PBMCs, cultured in vitro. This receptor was obtained from a human donor in good health. The V and J genes are TRBV6-2 or TRBV6-3 and TRBJ1-1; the D gene is possibly TRBD1, with 6 bases matching. The DNA sequence is as follows: TGTGCCAGCAGTCTAACACCGGGACAACAGAACACTGAAGCTTTCTTT. It translates as CASSLTPGQQNTEAFF.